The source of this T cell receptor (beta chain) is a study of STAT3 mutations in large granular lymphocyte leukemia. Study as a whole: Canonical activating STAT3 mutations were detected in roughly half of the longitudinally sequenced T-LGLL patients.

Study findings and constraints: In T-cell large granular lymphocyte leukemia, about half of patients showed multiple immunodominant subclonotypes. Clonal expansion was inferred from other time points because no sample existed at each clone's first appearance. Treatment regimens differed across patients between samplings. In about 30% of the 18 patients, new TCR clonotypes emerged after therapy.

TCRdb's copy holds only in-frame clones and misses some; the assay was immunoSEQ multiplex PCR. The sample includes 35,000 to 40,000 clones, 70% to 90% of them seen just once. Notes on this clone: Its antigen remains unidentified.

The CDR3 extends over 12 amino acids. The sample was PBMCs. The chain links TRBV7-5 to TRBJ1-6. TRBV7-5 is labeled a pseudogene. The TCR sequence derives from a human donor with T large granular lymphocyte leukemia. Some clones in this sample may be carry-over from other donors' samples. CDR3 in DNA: TGTGCCAGAAGTCTAAGGTCCTCACCCCTCCACTTT. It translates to CARSLRSSPLHF.